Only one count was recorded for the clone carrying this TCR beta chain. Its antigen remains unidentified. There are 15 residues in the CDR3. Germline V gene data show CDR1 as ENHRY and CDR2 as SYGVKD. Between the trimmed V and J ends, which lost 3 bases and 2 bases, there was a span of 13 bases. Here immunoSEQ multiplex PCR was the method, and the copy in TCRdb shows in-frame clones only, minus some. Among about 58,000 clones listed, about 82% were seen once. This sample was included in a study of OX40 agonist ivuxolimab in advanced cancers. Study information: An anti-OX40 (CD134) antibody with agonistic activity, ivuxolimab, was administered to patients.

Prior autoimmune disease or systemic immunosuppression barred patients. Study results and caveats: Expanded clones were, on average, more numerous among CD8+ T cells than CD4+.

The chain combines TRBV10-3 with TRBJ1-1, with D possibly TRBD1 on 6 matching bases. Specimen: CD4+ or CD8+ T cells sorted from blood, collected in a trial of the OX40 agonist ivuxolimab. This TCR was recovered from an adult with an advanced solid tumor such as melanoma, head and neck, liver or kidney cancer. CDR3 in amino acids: CAISDQRTVNTEAFF. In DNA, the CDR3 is TGTGCCATCAGTGACCAGCGGACAGTAAACACTGAAGCTTTCTTT.